Here is one TCR beta chain with its context. The target antigen is unknown. Mismatch with germline at one junction end may stem from a read error. Germline-derived CDR1 and CDR2 are GTSNPN and SVGIG (reference sequence). The CDR3 consists of 14 residues. The PCR employed 60 Vbeta primers together with 13 Jbeta primers. The repertoire was sequenced with immunoSEQ multiplex PCR; TCRdb's copy has only in-frame clones and lacks some. The data hold 170,000 or so clones, with 84% observed a single time. These data originate in a study of cytomegalovirus exposure and HLA in healthy donors. Overall study findings and caveats: The study recorded over 150 TCR beta chains that were cytomegalovirus-associated.

The chain carries TRBV30 and TRBJ1-2; D remains ambiguous. Specimen: PBMCs. The receptor comes from a girl under 18 in good health and CMV-seropositive. CDR3 sequence reads: CAWGVVRWNDGYTF. CDR3 in DNA: TGTGCCTGGGGTGTAGTGAGGTGGAACGATGGCTACACCTTC.